Below are 8 T cell receptor beta chains sequenced from a single sample in a study of cytomegalovirus exposure and HLA in healthy donors. Researchers ran the PCR with 60 Vbeta and 13 Jbeta primers. Here immunoSEQ multiplex PCR was the method, and the copy in TCRdb shows in-frame clones only, minus some. The table lists approximately 130,000 clones, around 77% of them singletons. The sequenced material came from PBMCs. All receptors derive from a man aged 50 to 59 in good health and CMV-seronegative.

The chain joins TRBV10-3 to TRBJ2-5; D possibly corresponds to TRBD1 (5 bases). Trimming took 4 bases from V and 2 from J, leaving 8 bases between them. The germline gives CDR1 ENHRY, CDR2 SYGVKD. CDR3 length: 13 residues. CDR3 region: CAISVQEQETQYF. The DNA for the CDR3 is TGTGCCATCAGTGTACAGGAGCAAGAGACCCAGTACTTC.

This clone was counted a single time. The V call is TRBV7-2, the J call TRBJ2-1, with 9 bases lining up with TRBD2. After removal of 3 bases from V and 1 base from J, the junction contained 13 bases not matched to a gene. This CDR3 comprises 19 residues. CDR1 is SGHTA and CDR2 is FQGNSA in the germline V gene. In nucleotides, the CDR3 is TGTGCCAGCAGCTTGAGGGAGCTAGCGGGAACGGCGTCCTACAATGAGCAGTTCTTC. Amino acid sequence: CASSLRELAGTASYNEQFF.

This clone was counted once. The CDR3 coding sequence is TGTGCCAGCAGTGAGGAGGAGGTTACCGGGGAGCTGTTTTTT. Translation gives CASSEEEVTGELFF. This sequence joins TRBV2 and TRBJ2-2, with D maybe TRBD2 (5 bases). Trimming stripped 3 bases from V and 5 bases from J, with 10 bases between. This CDR3 region has 14 residues. Germline CDR1 SNHLY, CDR2 FYNNEI. The full variable domain, completed using reference TRBV2 and TRBJ2-2, is EPEVTQTPSHQVTQMGQEVILRCVPISNHLYFYWYRQILGQKVEFLVSFYNNEISEKSEIFDDQFSVERPDGSNFTLKIRSTKLEDSAMYFCASSEEEVTGELFFGEGSRLTVL.

The V gene is TRBV6-6, the J gene TRBJ1-5; 9 bases agree with TRBD1. Unmatched junction bases numbered 9, after V lost 3 bases and J lost 6 bases. CDR3 length equals 16 residues. Germline V CDR1 and CDR2: MNHNY, SVGAGI (reference sequence). The CDR3 DNA is TGTGCCAGCAGTTATCCCACAGGGGGCAGGGTTCAGCCCCAGCATTTT. Translation: CASSYPTGGRVQPQHF.

The chain joins TRBV7-9 to TRBJ1-2, with D perhaps matching TRBD1 (5 bases). The CDR3 runs to 13 residues. The germline V gene encodes CDR1 SEHNR and CDR2 FQNEAQ (reference sequence). Deletions cut 5 bases from V and 7 bases from J, with 14 bases between. The CDR3 DNA reads TGTGCCAGCAGCCGGACACTGAAGAGTGGCTACACCTTC. Its protein product is CASSRTLKSGYTF.

The chain couples TRBV6-5 to TRBJ2-1; D possibly corresponds to TRBD2 (5 bases). Trimming took off 5 bases at V and 3 bases at J, with 5 bases between the two ends. The CDR3 is 12 amino acids. The germline V gene encodes CDR1 MNHEY and CDR2 SVGAGI. The CDR3 region is CASSGGYNEQFF. The CDR3 DNA is TGTGCCAGCAGTGGAGGCTACAATGAGCAGTTCTTC.

The chain joins TRBV19 to TRBJ2-1, with TRBD2 matching 13 bases. The CDR3 loop spans 16 amino acids. The V segment lost 1 base and the J segment 7 bases; nucleotides outside the gene matches: 4. Germline V gene lookup returns CDR1 LNHDA and CDR2 SQIVND (reference sequence). The CDR3 spells CASSIVGLAGANEQFF. Here the CDR3 DNA reads TGTGCCAGTAGTATAGTCGGACTAGCGGGAGCGAATGAGCAGTTCTTC.

V and J are TRBV10-3 and TRBJ1-1, with a tentative D call TRBD1 (5 bases). Trimming stripped 7 bases from V and 2 bases from J, with 11 bases between. CDR1 is ENHRY, CDR2 SYGVKD, per germline. CDR3 length equals 13 residues. This CDR3 reads CAINRGGNTEAFF. The CDR3 DNA reads TGTGCCATCAATCGGGGGGGAAACACTGAAGCTTTCTTT.